The 27 T cell receptor beta chains given below trace back to one sample, sequenced in a study of CD8 T cells in ankylosing spondylitis (TCRdb year 2017). Overall study results and their limits: Blood from ankylosing spondylitis patients appeared to be characterized by a TCR beta motif made up of under 10 highly homologous amino acid variants.

Preparation of the library involved 5' RACE. Reads for this sample came from an Illumina HiSeq 2500. TCRdb's own reprocessing of the public reads used fastp at Q25 and MiXCR and kept productive beta chains. Rows with one shared CDR3 protein collapse into an entry with the most common genes and DNA. This sample comprises about 510,000 distinct CDR3 sequences, roughly 5.3% of them detected only once. The ten largest account for under 4.5% of the sample. These receptors have no known antigen. Material for sequencing was blood, either unsorted or a sorted T cell fraction (not recorded which). The receptor set was obtained from a male donor with ankylosing spondylitis.

This clonotype occurred many times. This chain joins TRBV29-1 and TRBJ1-5; 12 bases agree with TRBD1. The CDR3 has 17 amino acids. V shed 5 bases and J 2 bases; nucleotides not matched to a gene: 10. Germline V gives CDR1 SQVTM, CDR2 ANQGSEA. The CDR3 loop reads CSVTGTGGSVGNQPQHF. CDR3 bases: TGCAGCGTTACCGGGACAGGGGGCAGCGTGGGCAATCAGCCCCAGCATTTT.

This clonotype was picked up many times. The chain recombines TRBV20-1 with TRBJ2-7; D gene unclear. This CDR3 has 13 amino acids. The germline V gene has CDR1 DFQATT and CDR2 SNEGSKA (reference sequence). V was shortened by 5 bases and J by 7 bases, with 18 bases between the two germline ends. The DNA of the CDR3 is TGCAGTGCTTGCCGGCCCCAGGTTGATGAGCAGTACTTC. Translation gives CSACRPQVDEQYF.

A word on this clonotype: One junction end disagrees with the germline gene, perhaps due to a read error. The rearrangement uses TRBV27 and TRBJ2-7, with a weak D call TRBD1 (5 bases). The CDR3 has 14 amino acids. Germline CDR1 reads MNHEY; CDR2 reads SMNVEV (reference sequence). CDR3 DNA: TGTGCCAACAGTTTAACAGGCCACTCCTACGAGCAGAACTTC. Its protein is CANSLTGHSYEQNF.

This clonotype was found a few times. This sequence joins TRBV28 and TRBJ2-3, with unresolved D. CDR3 length: 13 amino acids. From germline, CDR1 is MDHEN and CDR2 SYDVKM. The V gene lost 1 base and the J gene lost 7 bases, with 9 bases spanning the gap. This CDR3 is CASSLLAPNTQYF. The CDR3 DNA reads TGTGCCAGCAGTTTATTGGCCCCCAATACGCAGTATTTT.

The chain couples TRBV7-6 to TRBJ1-3; TRBD1 is a possible D gene (6 bases). V was pared by 0 bases and J by 2 bases, with 32 bases between. The CDR3 runs 23 residues. CDR1 and CDR2 from the germline V gene are SGHVS and FNYEAQ. Here the CDR3 DNA reads TGTGCCAGCAGCTTAGCTAGGGGACCTCAATCCAGGGGAAGTCGACTGCCTGGAAACACCATATATTTT. Residues: CASSLARGPQSRGSRLPGNTIYF.

The rearrangement joins TRBV24-1 to TRBJ2-5, with TRBD1 matching 7 bases. The CDR3 contains 14 residues. In germline, CDR1 is KGHDR, CDR2 SFDVKD. With V trimmed by 7 bases and J by 5 bases, 9 bases remained unmatched. The CDR3: CATSRGTFGETQYF. The CDR3 coding sequence is TGTGCCACCAGCAGGGGGACGTTTGGGGAGACCCAGTACTTC.

This clonotype was seen many times. This chain connects TRBV4-2 to TRBJ2-3; 8 bases are a match to TRBD2. This CDR3 contains 16 residues. V shed 3 bases, J shed 5 bases, and the junction held 10 bases outside the gene matches. CDR1 and CDR2 (germline): LGHNA, YNFKEQ. The CDR3 region has the DNA TGTGCCAGCAGCCAGGGTTCAGCGGGGGAGGTAGATACGCAGTATTTT. Its translation: CASSQGSAGEVDTQYF.

CDR3 residues: CAWRPGQVATNEKLFF. CDR3 coding DNA: TGTGCCTGGAGGCCGGGACAGGTTGCAACTAATGAAAAACTGTTTTTT. The chain has TRBV30 and TRBJ1-4; 8 positions agree with TRBD1. Germline V CDR1 and CDR2: GTSNPN, SVGIG (reference sequence). The CDR3 spans 16 residues. The J segment lost 0 bases and the V segment lost 3 bases, leaving 6 bases of the junction unmatched.

This clonotype was counted at least ten times. The V call is TRBV12-3 or TRBV12-4, the J call TRBJ1-1, with a weak D call TRBD1 (5 bases). Deletions cut 7 bases from V and 4 bases from J, with 13 bases between. There are 13 residues in the CDR3. The CDR3 is CASIRVLGTEAFF. As DNA, the CDR3 is TGTGCCAGCATCAGGGTTTTGGGCACTGAAGCTTTCTTT.

This clonotype was observed at least ten times. V gene TRBV15 combines with J gene TRBJ2-1; 10 nucleotides align to TRBD2. The CDR3 contains 15 residues. With V trimmed by 4 bases and J by 6 bases, 6 bases remained unmatched. CDR1 LNHNV and CDR2 YYDKDF come from the germline V gene (reference sequence). The CDR3 loop is CATSTLAGVSNEQFF. The CDR3 nucleotides read TGTGCCACCAGCACCCTAGCGGGGGTTTCCAATGAGCAGTTCTTC.

This clonotype was found many times. At one end the junction does not follow the germline gene, possibly because of a read error. The rearrangement joins TRBV4-2 to TRBJ2-1; 8 bases match TRBD2. There are 14 residues in the CDR3. Germline V gives CDR1 LGHNA, CDR2 YNFKEQ. The DNA of the CDR3 is TGTGCCAGCAGCCAAGAACGGGGACTAGTTAGAAGGGTCTTC. It specifies CASSQERGLVRRVF.

This clonotype came up many times. This rearrangement joins TRBV7-9 to TRBJ2-1, with 11 bases fitting TRBD2. The CDR3 is 16 residues long. The trim removed 1 base at V and 6 bases at J, leaving 5 bases unmatched. Germline CDR1 SEHNR, CDR2 FQNEAQ (reference sequence). The CDR3 coding sequence is TGTGCCAGCAGCTTAGTCCGACTAGCGGGGTCCAATGAGCAGTTCTTC. Protein: CASSLVRLAGSNEQFF.

This clonotype was detected ten times or more. The gene calls are TRBV5-8 and TRBJ2-7; a possible D gene is TRBD1 (5 bases). The CDR3 has 13 residues. Trimming left V 2 bases short and J 2 bases short, with 8 bases between. From germline, CDR1 is SGHTS and CDR2 YDEGEE. DNA of the CDR3: TGTGCCAGCAGCTTTACAGGTACCTACGAGCAGTACTTC. This encodes CASSFTGTYEQYF.

This clonotype showed up many times. CDR3 residues: CSVVLPGPTSGSYNEQFF. In nucleotides, the CDR3 is TGCAGCGTTGTGTTGCCAGGGCCAACTAGCGGGAGCTACAATGAGCAGTTCTTC. The rearrangement uses TRBV29-1 and TRBJ2-1; 11 positions agree with TRBD2. This CDR3 spans 18 amino acids. The germline gives CDR1 SQVTM, CDR2 ANQGSEA. The V and J ends lost 4 bases and 3 bases, in that order; junction bases with no gene match: 14.

This clonotype was detected many times. This rearrangement joins TRBV7-6 to TRBJ1-2; 7 bases fit TRBD1. Germline assignment: CDR1 SGHVS and CDR2 FNYEAQ. With V trimmed by 1 base and J by 4 bases, 12 bases remained unmatched. CDR3 length: 17 residues. CDR3: CASSLVLGDRDSYGYTF. The CDR3 nucleotides are TGTGCCAGCAGCTTAGTACTGGGCGATCGGGACAGCTATGGCTACACCTTC.

At least ten counts were recorded for this clonotype. The chain is built from TRBV7-2 and TRBJ2-5, with TRBD2 matching over 7 bases. CDR1 SGHTA and CDR2 FQGNSA come from the germline V gene. The CDR3 is 14 amino acids. V gave up 5 bases and J gave up 5 bases; unmatched junction bases: 8. The CDR3 nucleotides are TGTGCCAGCAGCGGGCGGGGGTTAGTCGAGACCCAGTACTTC. This gives the protein CASSGRGLVETQYF.

This clonotype was counted many times. The V and J genes are TRBV15 and TRBJ2-1, with no clear D. The germline gives CDR1 LNHNV, CDR2 YYDKDF (reference sequence). The CDR3 loop spans 14 amino acids. V was cut by 1 base and J by 3 bases, with 7 bases left in between. The CDR3 is CATSRGGNYNEQFF. The CDR3 DNA is TGTGCCACCAGCAGAGGCGGTAACTACAATGAGCAGTTCTTC. Complete variable domain (other parts from reference TRBV15 and TRBJ2-1): DAMVIQNPRYQVTQFGKPVTLSCSQTLNHNVMYWYQQKSSQAPKLLFHYYDKDFNNEADTPDNFQSRRPNTSFCFLDIRSPGLGDTAMYLCATSRGGNYNEQFFGPGTRLTVL.

At least ten counts were recorded for this clonotype. This rearrangement joins TRBV5-8 to TRBJ2-1, with D tentatively TRBD1 (6 bases). In germline, CDR1 is SGHTS, CDR2 YDEGEE. CDR3 length equals 15 residues. Trimming took 2 bases from V and 7 from J, leaving 16 bases between them. This CDR3 is CASSFQGRRVNEQFF. The CDR3 region has the DNA TGTGCCAGCAGCTTCCAGGGGAGAAGGGTAAATGAGCAGTTCTTC.

This clonotype was counted at least ten times. The gene calls are TRBV4-2 and TRBJ2-5, with TRBD2 identical over 9 bases. This CDR3 spans 14 amino acids. Germline lookup yields CDR1 LGHNA and CDR2 YNFKEQ. V lost 4 bases, J lost 5 bases, and 5 bases stayed unmatched. The CDR3 nucleotides read TGTGCCAGCAGCCCTAGCGGGATACTCGAGACCCAGTACTTC. It encodes CASSPSGILETQYF.

Many counts were recorded for this clonotype. The J gene is TRBJ1-2, the V gene TRBV5-1; no clear D. This CDR3 is 13 amino acids long. Germline loops: CDR1 SGHRS, CDR2 YFSETQ. The V gene lost 0 bases and the J gene lost 4 bases, with 7 bases spanning the gap. The CDR3 DNA sequence: TGCGCCAGCAGCTTGGAGCGTGCCTATGGCTACACCTTC. This translates into CASSLERAYGYTF.

This clonotype came up many times. The genes are TRBV6-5 and TRBJ1-5; TRBD1 is a possible D gene (5 bases). Germline V gene lookup returns CDR1 MNHEY and CDR2 SVGAGI. CDR3 length: 15 residues. The ends were cut back, 0 bases at V and 6 bases at J, with 12 bases in the middle. Written as DNA, the CDR3 is TGTGCCAGCAGTTACTCCCCAGGGATAGGTCAGCCCCAGCATTTT. This codes for CASSYSPGIGQPQHF.

At least ten counts were recorded for this clonotype. J is TRBJ2-7 and V is TRBV7-2; tentatively, D is TRBD2 (6 bases). V lost 3 bases and J lost 2, with 11 bases in between. The length of the CDR3 is 14 residues. The germline V gene has CDR1 SGHTA and CDR2 FQGNSA. Written as DNA, the CDR3 is TGTGCCAGCAGCTTTACGGGACTTACCTACGAGCAGTACTTC. Translating it yields CASSFTGLTYEQYF.

As concerns this clonotype: This may come from a read error, since a much larger clone is one base off. The gene calls are TRBV28 and TRBJ2-3; TRBD2 aligns across 8 bases. The CDR3 is 15 residues long. The V gene end was trimmed by 5 bases and the J gene end by 6 bases; junction bases not matched to a gene: 10. Germline V gene data show CDR1 as MDHEN and CDR2 as SYDVKM. The CDR3 DNA sequence: TGTGCCAGCAGTCCCGCTAGCGGGTGGACGGATACGCAGTATTTT. This sequence encodes CASSPASGWTDTQYF.

This chain connects TRBV28 to TRBJ2-7; no definite D call. Germline CDR1 is MDHEN and CDR2 is SYDVKM. The CDR3 is made up of 14 amino acids. The germline V and J ends were trimmed by 3 bases and 1 base, with 10 bases remaining between them. In DNA form, the CDR3 reads TGTGCCAGCAGTTTCAGGCGGATATCCTACGAGCAGTACTTC. Its translation: CASSFRRISYEQYF.

This clonotype was seen many times. The chain uses TRBV5-1 and TRBJ2-1; D is unclear. Trimming pared 6 bases from V and 4 bases from J, leaving 11 bases between. The V gene's germline CDR1 is SGHRS and CDR2 YFSETQ. This CDR3 region has 13 residues. CDR3 in amino acids: CASTLLGYNEQFF. CDR3 sequence (DNA): TGCGCCAGCACCTTATTGGGGTACAATGAGCAGTTCTTC.

There are many counts of this clonotype. The V and J genes are TRBV5-1 and TRBJ2-7; 7 bases map to TRBD2. Germline V gene data show CDR1 as SGHRS and CDR2 as YFSETQ. The J segment lost 4 bases and the V segment lost 6 bases, leaving 13 bases of the junction unmatched. This CDR3 contains 15 residues. Written as DNA, the CDR3 is TGCGCCAGCACCAAATCGCCAGGGAGGGCATACGAGCAGTACTTC. Translating gives CASTKSPGRAYEQYF.

This clonotype was recorded many times. This chain links TRBV20-1 with TRBJ2-7; perhaps TRBD2 as D (5 bases). The V and J ends lost 3 bases and 7 bases respectively, with 10 bases between them. Per germline, CDR1 DFQATT and CDR2 SNEGSKA (reference sequence). This CDR3 has 11 amino acids. In nucleotides, the CDR3 is TGCAGTGCTAGTCCTCCGGGGGAGCAGTACTTC. The encoded protein is CSASPPGEQYF.